This T cell receptor (beta chain) appears in the sequencing data of a study of a mutant IDH1 vaccine in newly diagnosed glioma. Study at large: Therapy received beforehand was radiotherapy, temozolomide, or both, with most patients given both. Whole-study findings and limits: Apparently, pseudoprogression bore no relation to changes among the top peripheral T cell clonotypes.

Time point meaning: week 35, safety follow-up. Doses of 300 ug of mutant IDH1 20-mer peptide were given with topical imiquimod. In weeks 1, 3, 5, 7, 11, 15, 19 and 23, patients were immunized, eight times in all. Germline CDR1 and CDR2: WNHNN and SYGVQD (reference sequence). This CDR3 spans 15 amino acids. The V segment lost 4 bases and the J segment 2 bases; nucleotides outside the gene matches: 5. TCRdb's table, derived via immunoSEQ multiplex PCR, lists solely in-frame clones and lacks some. Among tens of thousands of clones listed, 80% to 90% were seen once. A word on this clone: Its antigen is not known.

The chain uses TRBV10-1 and TRBJ1-1; 9 bases align to TRBD1. The source of this sequence is a man aged 25 to 45 with glioma. Sequenced material: PBMCs, taken from a glioma patient whose treatment included an IDH1 peptide vaccine. DNA for the CDR3: TGCGCCAGCAGTGGGGCGACAGGGGGTAACACTGAAGCTTTCTTT. This encodes CASSGATGGNTEAFF.